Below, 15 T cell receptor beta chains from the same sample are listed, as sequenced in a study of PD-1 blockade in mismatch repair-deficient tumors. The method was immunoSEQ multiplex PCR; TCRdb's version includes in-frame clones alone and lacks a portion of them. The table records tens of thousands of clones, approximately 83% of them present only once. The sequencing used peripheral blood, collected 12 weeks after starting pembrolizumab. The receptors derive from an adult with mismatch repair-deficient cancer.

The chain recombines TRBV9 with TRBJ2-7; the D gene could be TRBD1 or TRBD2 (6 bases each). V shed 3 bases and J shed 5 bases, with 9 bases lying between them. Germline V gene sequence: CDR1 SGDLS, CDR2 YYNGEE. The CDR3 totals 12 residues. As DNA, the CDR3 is TGTGCCAGCAGCGACGGGGGCGACGAGCAGTACTTC. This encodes CASSDGGDEQYF.

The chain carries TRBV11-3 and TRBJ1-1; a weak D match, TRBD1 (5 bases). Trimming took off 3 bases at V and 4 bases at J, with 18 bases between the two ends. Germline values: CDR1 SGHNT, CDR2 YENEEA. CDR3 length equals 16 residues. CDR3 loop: CASSLGHTRRGTEAFF. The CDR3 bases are TGTGCCAGCAGCTTGGGGCACACACGACGGGGCACTGAAGCTTTCTTT.

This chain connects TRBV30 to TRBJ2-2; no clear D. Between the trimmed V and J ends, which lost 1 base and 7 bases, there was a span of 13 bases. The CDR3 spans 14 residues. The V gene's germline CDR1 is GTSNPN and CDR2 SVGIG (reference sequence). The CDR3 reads CAWSAINVGGELFF. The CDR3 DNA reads TGTGCCTGGAGTGCGATAAATGTGGGCGGGGAGCTGTTTTTT.

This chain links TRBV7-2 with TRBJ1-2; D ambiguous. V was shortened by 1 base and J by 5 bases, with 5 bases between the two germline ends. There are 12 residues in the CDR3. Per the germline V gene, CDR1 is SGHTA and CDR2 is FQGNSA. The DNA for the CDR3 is TGTGCCAGCAGCTTAGGCAGATATGGCTACACCTTC. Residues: CASSLGRYGYTF.

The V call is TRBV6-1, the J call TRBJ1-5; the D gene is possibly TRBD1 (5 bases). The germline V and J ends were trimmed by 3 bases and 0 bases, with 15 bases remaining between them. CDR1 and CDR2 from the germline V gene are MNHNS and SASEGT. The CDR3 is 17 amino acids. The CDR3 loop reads CASSDGRGTHSNQPQHF. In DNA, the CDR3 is TGTGCCAGCAGTGACGGGAGGGGTACTCATAGCAATCAGCCCCAGCATTTT.

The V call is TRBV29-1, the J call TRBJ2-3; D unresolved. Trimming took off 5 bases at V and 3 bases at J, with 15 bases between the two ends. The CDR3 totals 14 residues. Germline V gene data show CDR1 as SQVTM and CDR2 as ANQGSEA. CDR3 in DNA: TGCAGCGTTTACCGATCTTCGACTACAGATACGCAGTATTTT. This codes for CSVYRSSTTDTQYF.

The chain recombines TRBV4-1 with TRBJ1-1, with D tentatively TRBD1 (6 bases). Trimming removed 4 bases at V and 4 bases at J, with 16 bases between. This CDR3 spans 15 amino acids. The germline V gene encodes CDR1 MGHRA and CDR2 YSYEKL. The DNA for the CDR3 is TGCGCCAGCAGCCGCACGACAGGTAGAGTCACTGAAGCTTTCTTT. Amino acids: CASSRTTGRVTEAFF.

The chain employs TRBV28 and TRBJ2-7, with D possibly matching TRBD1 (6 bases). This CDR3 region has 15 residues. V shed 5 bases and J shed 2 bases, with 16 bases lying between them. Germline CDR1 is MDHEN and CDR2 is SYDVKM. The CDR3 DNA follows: TGTGCCAGCAGTAACCCGGGACAACCCACCTACGAGCAGTACTTC. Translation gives CASSNPGQPTYEQYF.

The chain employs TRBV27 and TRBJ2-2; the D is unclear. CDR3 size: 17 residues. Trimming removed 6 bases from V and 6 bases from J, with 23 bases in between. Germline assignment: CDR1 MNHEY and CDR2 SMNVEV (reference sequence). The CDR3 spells CASSRANTAISPGELFF. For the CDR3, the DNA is TGTGCCAGCAGCCGCGCTAATACGGCAATTTCCCCCGGGGAGCTGTTTTTT.

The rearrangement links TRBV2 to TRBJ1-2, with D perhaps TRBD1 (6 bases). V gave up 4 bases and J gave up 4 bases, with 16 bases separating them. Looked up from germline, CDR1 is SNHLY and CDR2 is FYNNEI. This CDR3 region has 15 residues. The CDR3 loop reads CASSGEQGTSYGYTF. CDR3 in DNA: TGTGCCAGCAGTGGGGAACAGGGCACCTCCTATGGCTACACCTTC.

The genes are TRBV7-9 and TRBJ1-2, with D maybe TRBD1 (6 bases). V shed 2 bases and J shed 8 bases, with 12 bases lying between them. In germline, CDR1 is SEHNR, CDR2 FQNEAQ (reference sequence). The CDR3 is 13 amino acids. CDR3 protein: CASSLIQGLGYTF. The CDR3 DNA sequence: TGTGCCAGCAGCTTAATACAGGGCCTGGGCTACACCTTC.

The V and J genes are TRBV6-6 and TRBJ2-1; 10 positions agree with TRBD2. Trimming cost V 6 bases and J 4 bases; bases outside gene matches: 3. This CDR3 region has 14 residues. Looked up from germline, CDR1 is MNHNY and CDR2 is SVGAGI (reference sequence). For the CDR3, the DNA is TGTGCCAGCAGCCGGACTAGCGGATACAATGAGCAGTTCTTC. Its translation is CASSRTSGYNEQFF.

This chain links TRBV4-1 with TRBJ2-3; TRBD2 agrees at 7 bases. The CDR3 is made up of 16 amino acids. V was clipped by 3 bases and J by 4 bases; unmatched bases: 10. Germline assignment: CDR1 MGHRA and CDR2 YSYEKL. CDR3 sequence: CASSQYSGGSSDTQYF. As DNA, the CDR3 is TGCGCCAGCAGCCAGTACTCGGGCGGGAGCTCAGATACGCAGTATTTT.

The CDR3 is CASSPPLPLSTDTQYF. The DNA of the CDR3 is TGTGCCAGCTCACCACCTTTGCCCCTTAGCACAGATACGCAGTATTTT. The V gene is TRBV18, the J gene TRBJ2-3; unclear D gene. Germline assignment: CDR1 KGHSH and CDR2 LQKENI. With 0 bases removed from V and 0 bases from J, the gap between germline ends came to 10 bases. This CDR3 region has 16 residues.

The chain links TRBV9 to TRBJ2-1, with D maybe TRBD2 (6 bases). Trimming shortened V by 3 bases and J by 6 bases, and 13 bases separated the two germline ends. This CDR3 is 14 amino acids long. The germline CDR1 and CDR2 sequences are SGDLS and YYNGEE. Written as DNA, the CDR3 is TGTGCCAGCAGCGCCCCCGGGACTTCCAATGAGCAGTTCTTC. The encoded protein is CASSAPGTSNEQFF.